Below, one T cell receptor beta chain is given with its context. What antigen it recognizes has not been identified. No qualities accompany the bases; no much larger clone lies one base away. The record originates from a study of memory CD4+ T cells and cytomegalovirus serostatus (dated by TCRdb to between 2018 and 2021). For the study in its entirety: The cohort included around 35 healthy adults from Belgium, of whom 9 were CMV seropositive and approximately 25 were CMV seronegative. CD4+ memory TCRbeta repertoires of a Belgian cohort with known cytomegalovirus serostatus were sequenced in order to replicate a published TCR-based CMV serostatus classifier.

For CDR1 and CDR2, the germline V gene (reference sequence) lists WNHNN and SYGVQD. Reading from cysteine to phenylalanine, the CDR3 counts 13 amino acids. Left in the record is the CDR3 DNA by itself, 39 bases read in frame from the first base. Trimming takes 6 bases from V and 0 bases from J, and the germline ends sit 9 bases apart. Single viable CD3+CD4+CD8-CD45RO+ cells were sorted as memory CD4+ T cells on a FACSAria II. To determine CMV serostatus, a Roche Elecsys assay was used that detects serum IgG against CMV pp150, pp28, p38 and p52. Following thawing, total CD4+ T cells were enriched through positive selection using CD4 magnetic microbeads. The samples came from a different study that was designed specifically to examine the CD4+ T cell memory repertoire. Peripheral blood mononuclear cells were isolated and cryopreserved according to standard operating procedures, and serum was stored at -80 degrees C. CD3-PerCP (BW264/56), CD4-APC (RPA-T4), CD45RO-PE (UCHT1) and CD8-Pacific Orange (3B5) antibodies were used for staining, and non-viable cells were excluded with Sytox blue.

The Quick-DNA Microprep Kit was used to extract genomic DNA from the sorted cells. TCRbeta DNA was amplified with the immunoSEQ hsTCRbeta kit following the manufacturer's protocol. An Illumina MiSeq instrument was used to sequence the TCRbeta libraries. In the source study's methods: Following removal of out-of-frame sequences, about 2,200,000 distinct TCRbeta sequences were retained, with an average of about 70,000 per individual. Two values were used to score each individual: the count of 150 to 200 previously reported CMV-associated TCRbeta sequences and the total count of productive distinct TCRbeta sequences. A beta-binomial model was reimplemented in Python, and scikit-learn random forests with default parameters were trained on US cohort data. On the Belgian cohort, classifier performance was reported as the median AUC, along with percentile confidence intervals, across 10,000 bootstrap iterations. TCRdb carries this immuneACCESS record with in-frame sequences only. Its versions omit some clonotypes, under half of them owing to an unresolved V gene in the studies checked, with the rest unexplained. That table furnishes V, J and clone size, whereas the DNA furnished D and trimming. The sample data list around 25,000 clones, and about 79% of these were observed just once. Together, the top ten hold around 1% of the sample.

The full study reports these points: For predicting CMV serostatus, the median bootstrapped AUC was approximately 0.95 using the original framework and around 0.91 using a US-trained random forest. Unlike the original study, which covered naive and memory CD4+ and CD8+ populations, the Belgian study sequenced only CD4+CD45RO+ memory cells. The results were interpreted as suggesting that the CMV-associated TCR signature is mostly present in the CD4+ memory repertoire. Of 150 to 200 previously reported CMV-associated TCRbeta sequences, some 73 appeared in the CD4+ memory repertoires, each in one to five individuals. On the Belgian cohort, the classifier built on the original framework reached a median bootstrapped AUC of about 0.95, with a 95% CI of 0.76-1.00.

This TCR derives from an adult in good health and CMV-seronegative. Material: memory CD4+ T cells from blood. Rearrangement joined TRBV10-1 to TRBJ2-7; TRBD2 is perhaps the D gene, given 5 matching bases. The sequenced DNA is TGCGCCAGCAGGGCGGGTTCCTCCTACGAGCAGTACTTC. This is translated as CASRAGSSYEQYF.